Below, one TCR beta chain is given with its context. What antigen it recognizes has not been identified. Base-call qualities are not available, and no considerably larger clone is one nucleotide away. V ends up 6 bases short and J 5 bases short, with an unmatched junction base count of 8. CDR1 and CDR2, per the germline V gene, are MNHEY and SVGAGI. The CDR3 starts with the cysteine, ends with the phenylalanine, and has 14 residues. The retained sequence is limited to the CDR3, 42 bases, with the frame set at the first base. This specimen comes from a study of blood T cell repertoires in COVID-19 (TCRdb year 2020). Context from the whole study: The collaborator samples originated in the United States, Italy and Spain and spanned the acute and convalescent phases of COVID-19. A freely available public database, intended as a resource for researchers studying the immune response to SARS-CoV-2, is where the repertoires were released. Subjects who had been exposed to COVID-19, were actively infected with it, or had recovered from it provided the deeply sampled blood TCRbeta repertoires that made up the dataset. The samples were drawn from two sources: the first 160 participants of the ongoing ImmuneRACE study, and 950 to 1,500 subjects contributed by 6 global collaborators. HLA class I and class II types, where available, came from metadata supplied by the sample provider rather than from assay-based typing. The material from the prospective study consisted of cDNA or gDNA derived from T cells, B-cell-depleted T cells, or PBMCs. Nearly every sample came with metadata listing a de-identified subject ID, COVID-19 status, age in years and sex.

TCRbeta CDR3 regions were amplified from genomic DNA by means of the immunoSEQ Assay, a bias-controlled multiplex PCR. The authors' pipeline ran thus. Within the assay, amplification of reference gene primers was used to estimate how many nucleated cells each sample contained. Sequence reads were collapsed and filtered to measure the absolute abundance of every unique TCRbeta CDR3 rearrangement. For each sample, productive Simpson clonality was calculated as the square root of Simpson's diversity index across productive rearrangements. Entries here come from immuneACCESS through TCRdb and include only in-frame sequences with V and J called. Some clones fail to appear in such tables; in the studies checked, an unresolved V gene covers under half of the shortfall, and the cause of the remainder is unknown. V, J and clone size derive from that table, while D and trimming were established from the DNA sequence. Counted in this sample were tens of thousands of clones; over 75% of them appeared once. About 5% of the sample is in the top ten clones.

Whole blood was collected in K2EDTA tubes by collaborating institutions according to the institutions' own protocols. Collaborator samples were shipped for TCRbeta analysis as frozen whole blood, isolated PBMCs, or DNA extracted from either sample type. Broad study findings and their caveats: How much clinical and demographic metadata was included differed by source and by participant, and the metadata was provided uncurated.

The sequencing input was peripheral blood. The TCR sequence derives from a woman aged 80 or over with acute or convalescent COVID-19. The chain couples TRBV6-5 to TRBJ1-1; 8 bases in between match TRBD1. The nucleotides are TGTGCCAGCAGAACAGGGGGAAAGGATACTGAAGCTTTCTTT. It is translated as CASRTGGKDTEAFF.